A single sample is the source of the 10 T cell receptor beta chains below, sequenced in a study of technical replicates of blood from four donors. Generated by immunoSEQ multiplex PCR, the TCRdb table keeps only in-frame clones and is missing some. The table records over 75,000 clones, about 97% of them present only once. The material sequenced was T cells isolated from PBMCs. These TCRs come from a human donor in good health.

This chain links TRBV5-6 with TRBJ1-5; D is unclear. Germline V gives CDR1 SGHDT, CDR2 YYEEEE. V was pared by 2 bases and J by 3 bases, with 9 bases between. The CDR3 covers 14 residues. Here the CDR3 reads CASSFSGYNQPQHF. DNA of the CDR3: TGTGCCAGCAGCTTTTCCGGGTACAATCAGCCCCAGCATTTT.

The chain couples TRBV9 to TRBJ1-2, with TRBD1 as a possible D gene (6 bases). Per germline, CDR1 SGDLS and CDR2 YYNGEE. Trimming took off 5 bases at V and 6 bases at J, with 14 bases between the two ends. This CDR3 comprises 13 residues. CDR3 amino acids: CASSDDRIDGYTF. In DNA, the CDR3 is TGTGCCAGCAGTGATGACAGGATTGATGGCTACACCTTC. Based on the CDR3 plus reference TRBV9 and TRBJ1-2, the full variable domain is DSGVTQTPKHLITATGQRVTLRCSPRSGDLSVYWYQQSLDQGLQFLIQYYNGEERAKGNILERFSAQQFPDLHSELNLSSLELGDSALYFCASSDDRIDGYTFGSGTRLTVV.

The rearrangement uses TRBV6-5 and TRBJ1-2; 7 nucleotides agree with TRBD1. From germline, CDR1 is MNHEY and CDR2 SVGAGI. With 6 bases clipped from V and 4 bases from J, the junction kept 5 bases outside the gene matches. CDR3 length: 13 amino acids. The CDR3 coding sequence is TGTGCCAGCAGGTCCGGGACAGTCTATGGCTACACCTTC. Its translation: CASRSGTVYGYTF.

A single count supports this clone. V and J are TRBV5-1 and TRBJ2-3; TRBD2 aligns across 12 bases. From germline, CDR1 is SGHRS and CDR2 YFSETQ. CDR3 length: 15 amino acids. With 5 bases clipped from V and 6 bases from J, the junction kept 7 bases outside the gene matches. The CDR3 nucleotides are TGCGCCAGCAGTCTACGGACTAGCGGGACGGATACGCAGTATTTT. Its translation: CASSLRTSGTDTQYF. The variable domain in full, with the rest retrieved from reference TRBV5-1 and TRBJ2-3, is KAGVTQTPRYLIKTRGQQVTLSCSPISGHRSVSWYQQTPGQGLQFLFEYFSETQRNKGNFPGRFSGRQFSNSRSEMNVSTLELGDSALYLCASSLRTSGTDTQYFGPGTRLTVL.

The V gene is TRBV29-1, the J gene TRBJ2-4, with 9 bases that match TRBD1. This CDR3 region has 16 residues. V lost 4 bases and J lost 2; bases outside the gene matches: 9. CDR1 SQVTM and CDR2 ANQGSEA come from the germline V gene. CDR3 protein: CSVGTPGQGTKNIQYF. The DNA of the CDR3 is TGCAGCGTTGGGACACCGGGACAGGGAACCAAAAACATTCAGTACTTC.

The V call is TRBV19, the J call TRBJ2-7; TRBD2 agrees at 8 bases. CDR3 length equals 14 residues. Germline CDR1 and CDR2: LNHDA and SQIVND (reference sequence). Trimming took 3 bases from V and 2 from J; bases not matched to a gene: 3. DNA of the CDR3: TGTGCCAGTAGTATGGGACTAGGAACCTACGAGCAGTACTTC. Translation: CASSMGLGTYEQYF.

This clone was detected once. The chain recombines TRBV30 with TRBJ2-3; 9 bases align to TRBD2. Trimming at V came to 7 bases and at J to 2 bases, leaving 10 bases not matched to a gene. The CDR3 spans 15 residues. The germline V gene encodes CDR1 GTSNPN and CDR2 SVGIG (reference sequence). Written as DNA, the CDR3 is TGTGCCTACCTAAAGACTAGCGGACTCACAGATACGCAGTATTTT. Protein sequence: CAYLKTSGLTDTQYF.

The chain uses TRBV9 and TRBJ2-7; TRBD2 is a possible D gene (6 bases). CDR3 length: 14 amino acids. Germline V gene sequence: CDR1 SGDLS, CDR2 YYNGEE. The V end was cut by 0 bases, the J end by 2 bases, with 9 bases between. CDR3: CASSVESGAYEQYF. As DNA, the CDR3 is TGTGCCAGCAGCGTAGAATCGGGGGCCTACGAGCAGTACTTC.

The CDR3 loop reads CASSWDSYEQYF. CDR3 DNA sequence: TGTGCCAGCAGCTGGGACTCATACGAGCAGTACTTC. The V call is TRBV11-3, the J call TRBJ2-7; D possibly corresponds to TRBD2 (6 bases). V was cut by 4 bases and J by 4 bases, with 8 bases left in between. Germline V CDR1 and CDR2: SGHNT, YENEEA. This CDR3 is 12 amino acids long. The variable domain in full, completed from reference TRBV11-3 and TRBJ2-7, reads EAGVVQSPRYKIIEKKQPVAFWCNPISGHNTLYWYLQNLGQGPELLIRYENEEAVDDSQLPKDRFSAERLKGVDSTLKIQPAELGDSAVYLCASSWDSYEQYFGPGTRLTVT.

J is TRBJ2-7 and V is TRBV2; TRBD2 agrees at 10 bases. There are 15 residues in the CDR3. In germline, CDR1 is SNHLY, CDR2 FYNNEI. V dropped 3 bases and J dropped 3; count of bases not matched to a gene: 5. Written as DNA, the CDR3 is TGTGCCAGCAGTGATGCCTCTAGCGGGAGCTACGAGCAGTACTTC. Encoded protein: CASSDASSGSYEQYF.